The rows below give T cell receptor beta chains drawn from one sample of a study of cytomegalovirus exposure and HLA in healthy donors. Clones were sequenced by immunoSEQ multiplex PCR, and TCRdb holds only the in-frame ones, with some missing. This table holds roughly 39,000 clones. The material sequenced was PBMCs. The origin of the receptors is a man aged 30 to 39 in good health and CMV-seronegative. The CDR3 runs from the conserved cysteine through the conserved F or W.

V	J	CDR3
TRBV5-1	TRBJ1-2	CASSSGDSYGYTF
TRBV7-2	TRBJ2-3	CASSSGTSQGTDTQYF
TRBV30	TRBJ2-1	CAGTPGGSMDNEQFF
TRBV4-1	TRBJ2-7	CASSPGTSGSYEQYF
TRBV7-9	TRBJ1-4	CASSPGQGWEKLFF
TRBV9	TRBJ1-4	CASSVREGSSEKLFF
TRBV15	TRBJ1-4	CATSQRRGRANEKLFF
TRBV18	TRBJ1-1	CASSLTEGDTEAFF
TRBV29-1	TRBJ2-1	CSVGLEEKAYNEQFF
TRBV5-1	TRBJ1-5	CASSWTGLNNQPQHF
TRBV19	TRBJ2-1	CASSIDPGLMSSYNEQFF
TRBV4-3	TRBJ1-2	CASSQTGTGDGYTF
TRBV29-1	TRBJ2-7	CSVPGQGTYEQYF
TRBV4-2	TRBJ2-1	CASSQDRLGQYNEQFF
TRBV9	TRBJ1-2	CASSVASGKGYGYTF
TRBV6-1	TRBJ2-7	CASSIRDFSYEQYF
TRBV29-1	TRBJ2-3	CSVGRGPPGDTQYF
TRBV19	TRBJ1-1	CASSIWGERTEAFF
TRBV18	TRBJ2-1	CASSPPGSRLYNEQFF
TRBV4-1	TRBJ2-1	CASSQSGRGNEQFF
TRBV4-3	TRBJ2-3	CASSQDPPRRTTTDTQYF
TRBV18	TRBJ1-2	CASSGLSLNYGYTF
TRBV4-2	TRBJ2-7	CASSQVGLTGSYEQYF
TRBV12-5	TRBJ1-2	CASGLPPGQRAFYGYTF